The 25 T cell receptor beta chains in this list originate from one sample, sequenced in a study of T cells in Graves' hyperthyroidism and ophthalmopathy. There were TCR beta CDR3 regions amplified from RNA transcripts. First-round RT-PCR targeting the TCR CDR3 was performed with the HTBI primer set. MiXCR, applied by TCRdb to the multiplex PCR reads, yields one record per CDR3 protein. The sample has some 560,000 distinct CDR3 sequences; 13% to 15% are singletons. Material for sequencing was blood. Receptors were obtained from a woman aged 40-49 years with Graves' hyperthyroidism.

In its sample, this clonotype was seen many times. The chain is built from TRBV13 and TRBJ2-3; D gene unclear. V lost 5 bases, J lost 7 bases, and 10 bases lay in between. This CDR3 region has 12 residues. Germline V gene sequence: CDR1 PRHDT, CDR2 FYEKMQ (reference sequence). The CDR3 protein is CASSPQTNTQYF. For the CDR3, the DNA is TGTGCCAGCAGCCCTCAAACCAATACGCAGTATTTT.

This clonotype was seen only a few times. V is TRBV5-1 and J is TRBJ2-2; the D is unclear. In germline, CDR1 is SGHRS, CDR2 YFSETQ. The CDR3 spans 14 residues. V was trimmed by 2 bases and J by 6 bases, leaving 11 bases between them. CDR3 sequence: CASSLAIDAGELFF. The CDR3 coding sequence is TGCGCCAGCAGCTTAGCCATCGACGCCGGGGAGCTGTTTTTT.

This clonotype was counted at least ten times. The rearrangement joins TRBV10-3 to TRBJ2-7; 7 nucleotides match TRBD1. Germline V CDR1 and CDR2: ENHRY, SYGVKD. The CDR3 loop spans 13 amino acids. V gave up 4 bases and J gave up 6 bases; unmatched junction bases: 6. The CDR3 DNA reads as TGTGCCATCAGTGTTGAGGGGGCGGGCGAGCAGTACTTC. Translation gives CAISVEGAGEQYF.

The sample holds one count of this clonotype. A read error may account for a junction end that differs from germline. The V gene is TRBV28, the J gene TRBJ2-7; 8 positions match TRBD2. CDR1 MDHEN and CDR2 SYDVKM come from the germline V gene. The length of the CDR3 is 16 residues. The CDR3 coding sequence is TGTGCCAGCAGTCCATCTAGCGGGTCTCACTCCTACGAGCAGCACTTC. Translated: CASSPSSGSHSYEQHF. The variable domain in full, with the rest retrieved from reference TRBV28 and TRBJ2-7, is DVKVTQSSRYLVKRTGEKVFLECVQDMDHENMFWYRQDPGLGLRLIYFSYDVKMKEKGDIPEGYSVSREKKERFSLILESASTNQTSMYLCASSPSSGSHSYEQHFGPGTRLTVT.

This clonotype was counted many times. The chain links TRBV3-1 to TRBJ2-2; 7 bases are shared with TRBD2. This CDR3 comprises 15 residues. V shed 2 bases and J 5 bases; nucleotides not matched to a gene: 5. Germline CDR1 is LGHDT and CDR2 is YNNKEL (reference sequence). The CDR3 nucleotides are TGTGCCAGCAGCCAATTCTGGCGGGAGACCGGGGAGCTGTTTTTT. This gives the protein CASSQFWRETGELFF.

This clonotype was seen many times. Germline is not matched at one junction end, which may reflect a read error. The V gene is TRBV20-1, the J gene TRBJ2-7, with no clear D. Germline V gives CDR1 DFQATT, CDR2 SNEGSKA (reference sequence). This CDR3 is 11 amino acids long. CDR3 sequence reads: CSAGEDYEQYF. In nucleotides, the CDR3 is TGCAGTGCTGGAGAGGACTACGAGCAGTACTTC.

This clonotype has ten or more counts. CDR3 protein: CASSLDETQYF. Here the CDR3 DNA reads TGCGCCAGCAGCTTGGACGAGACCCAGTACTTC. The rearrangement links TRBV5-1 to TRBJ2-5; no clear D gene. V was shortened by 0 bases and J by 5 bases, with 2 bases between the two germline ends. Germline lookup yields CDR1 SGHRS and CDR2 YFSETQ. The CDR3 sequence is 11 residues long.

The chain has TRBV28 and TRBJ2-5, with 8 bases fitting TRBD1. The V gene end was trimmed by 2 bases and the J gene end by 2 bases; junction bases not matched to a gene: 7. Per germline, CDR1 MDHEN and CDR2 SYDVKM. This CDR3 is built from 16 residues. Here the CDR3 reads CASSLIGTGLQETQYF. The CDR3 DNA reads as TGTGCCAGCAGTTTAATTGGGACAGGCCTTCAAGAGACCCAGTACTTC.

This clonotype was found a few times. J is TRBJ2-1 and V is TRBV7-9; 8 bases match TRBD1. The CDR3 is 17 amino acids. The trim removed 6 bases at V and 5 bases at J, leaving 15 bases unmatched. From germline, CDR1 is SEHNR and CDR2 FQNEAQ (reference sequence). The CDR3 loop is CASSTSRGTGTDNEQFF. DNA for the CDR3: TGTGCCAGCAGTACCTCCCGTGGGACAGGTACCGACAATGAGCAGTTCTTC.

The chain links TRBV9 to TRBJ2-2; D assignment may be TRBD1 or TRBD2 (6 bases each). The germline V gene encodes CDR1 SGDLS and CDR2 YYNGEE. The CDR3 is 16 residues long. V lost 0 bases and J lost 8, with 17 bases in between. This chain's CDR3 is CASSVGGAFTLGELFF. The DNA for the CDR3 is TGTGCCAGCAGCGTAGGGGGGGCATTTACCCTGGGGGAGCTGTTTTTT.

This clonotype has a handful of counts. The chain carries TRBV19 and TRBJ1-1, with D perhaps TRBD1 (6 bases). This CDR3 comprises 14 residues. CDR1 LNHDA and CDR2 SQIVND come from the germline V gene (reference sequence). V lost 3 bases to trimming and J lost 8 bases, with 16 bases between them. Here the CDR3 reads CASSISAGGTEAFF. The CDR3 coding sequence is TGTGCCAGTAGTATTTCAGCGGGGGGGACAGAAGCTTTCTTT.

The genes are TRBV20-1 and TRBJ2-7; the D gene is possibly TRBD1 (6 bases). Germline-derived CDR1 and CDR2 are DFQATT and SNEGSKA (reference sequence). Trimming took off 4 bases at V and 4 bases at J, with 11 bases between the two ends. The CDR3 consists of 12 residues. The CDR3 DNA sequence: TGCAGTGCTACCGTGGACAGTTACGAGCAGTACTTC. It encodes CSATVDSYEQYF.

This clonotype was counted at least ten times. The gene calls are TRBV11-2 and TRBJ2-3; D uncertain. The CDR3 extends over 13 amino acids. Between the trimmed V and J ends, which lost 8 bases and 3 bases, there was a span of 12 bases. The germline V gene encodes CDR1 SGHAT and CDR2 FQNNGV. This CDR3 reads CASSWARTDTQYF. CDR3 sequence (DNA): TGTGCCAGCTCTTGGGCGCGAACAGATACGCAGTATTTT.

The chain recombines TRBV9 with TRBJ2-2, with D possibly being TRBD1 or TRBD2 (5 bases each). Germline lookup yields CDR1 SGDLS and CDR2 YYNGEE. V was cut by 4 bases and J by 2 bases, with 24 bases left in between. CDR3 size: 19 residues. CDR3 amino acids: CASSSPGWGSQGNTGELFF. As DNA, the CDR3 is TGTGCCAGCAGCTCTCCAGGGTGGGGGTCGCAGGGAAACACCGGGGAGCTGTTTTTT. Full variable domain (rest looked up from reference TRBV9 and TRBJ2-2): DSGVTQTPKHLITATGQRVTLRCSPRSGDLSVYWYQQSLDQGLQFLIQYYNGEERAKGNILERFSAQQFPDLHSELNLSSLELGDSALYFCASSSPGWGSQGNTGELFFGEGSRLTVL.

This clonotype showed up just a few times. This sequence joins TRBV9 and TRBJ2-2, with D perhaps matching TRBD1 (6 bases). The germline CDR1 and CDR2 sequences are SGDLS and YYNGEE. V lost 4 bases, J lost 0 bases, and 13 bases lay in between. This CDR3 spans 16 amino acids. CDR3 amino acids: CASSSTGKANTGELFF. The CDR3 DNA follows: TGTGCCAGCAGCAGTACAGGGAAGGCGAACACCGGGGAGCTGTTTTTT.

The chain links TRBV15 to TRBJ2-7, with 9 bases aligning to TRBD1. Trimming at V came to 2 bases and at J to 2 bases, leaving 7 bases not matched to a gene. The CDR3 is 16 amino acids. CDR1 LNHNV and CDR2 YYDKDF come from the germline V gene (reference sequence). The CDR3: CATSRLGQGRTYEQYF. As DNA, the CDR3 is TGTGCCACCAGCAGACTTGGACAGGGGAGAACCTACGAGCAGTACTTC.

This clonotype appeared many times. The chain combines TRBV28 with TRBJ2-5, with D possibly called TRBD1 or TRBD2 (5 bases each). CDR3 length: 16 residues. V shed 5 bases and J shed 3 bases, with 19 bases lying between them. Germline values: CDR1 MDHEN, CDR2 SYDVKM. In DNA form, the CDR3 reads TGTGCCAGCAGTCCCGGGGCTGCAAGTGGCAAAGAGACCCAGTACTTC. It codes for CASSPGAASGKETQYF.

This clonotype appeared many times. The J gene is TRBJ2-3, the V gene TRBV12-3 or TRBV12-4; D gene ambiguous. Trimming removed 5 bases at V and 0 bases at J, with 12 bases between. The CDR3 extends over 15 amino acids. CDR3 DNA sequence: TGTGCCAGCAGTCATATGGATCCTAGCACAGATACGCAGTATTTT. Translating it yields CASSHMDPSTDTQYF.

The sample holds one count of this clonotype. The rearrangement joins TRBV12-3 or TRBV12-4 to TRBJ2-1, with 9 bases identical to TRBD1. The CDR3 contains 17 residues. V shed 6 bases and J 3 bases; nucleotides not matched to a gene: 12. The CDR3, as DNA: TGTGCCAGCAGCACGAACCGGGGACAGGGCTACTACAATGAGCAGTTCTTC. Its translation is CASSTNRGQGYYNEQFF.

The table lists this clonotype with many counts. CDR3 sequence: CSARSPTGQNTEAFF. The DNA for the CDR3 is TGCAGTGCTAGATCTCCGACAGGCCAGAACACTGAAGCTTTCTTT. This chain joins TRBV20-1 and TRBJ1-1; D possibly corresponds to TRBD1 (6 bases). Trimming pared 2 bases from V and 1 base from J, leaving 14 bases between. Germline V gene data show CDR1 as DFQATT and CDR2 as SNEGSKA (reference sequence). The length of the CDR3 is 15 residues.

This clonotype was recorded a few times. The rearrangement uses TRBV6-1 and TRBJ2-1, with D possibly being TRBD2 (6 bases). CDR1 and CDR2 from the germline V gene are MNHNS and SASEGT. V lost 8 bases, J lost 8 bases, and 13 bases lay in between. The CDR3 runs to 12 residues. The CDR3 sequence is CASRGKGYEQFF. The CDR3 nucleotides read TGTGCCAGCCGGGGGAAAGGCTATGAGCAGTTCTTC.

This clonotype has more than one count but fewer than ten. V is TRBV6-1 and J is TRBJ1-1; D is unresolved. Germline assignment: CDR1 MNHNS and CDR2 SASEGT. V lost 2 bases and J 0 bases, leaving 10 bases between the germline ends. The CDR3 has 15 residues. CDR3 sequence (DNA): TGTGCCAGCAGTGAATTTGGGAGACTGAACACTGAAGCTTTCTTT. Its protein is CASSEFGRLNTEAFF.

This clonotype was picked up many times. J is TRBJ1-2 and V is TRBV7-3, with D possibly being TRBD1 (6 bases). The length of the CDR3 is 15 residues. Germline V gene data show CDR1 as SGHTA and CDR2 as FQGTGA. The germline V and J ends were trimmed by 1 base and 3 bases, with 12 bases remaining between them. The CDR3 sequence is CASSLRGGTDYGYTF. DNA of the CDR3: TGTGCCAGCAGCTTAAGAGGGGGGACGGACTATGGCTACACCTTC.

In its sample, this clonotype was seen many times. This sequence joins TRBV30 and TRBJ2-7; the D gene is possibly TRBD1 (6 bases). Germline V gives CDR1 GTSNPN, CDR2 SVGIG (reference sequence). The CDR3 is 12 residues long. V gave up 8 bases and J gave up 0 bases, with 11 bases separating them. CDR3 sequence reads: CATGYYSYEQYF. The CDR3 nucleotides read TGTGCCACAGGGTACTACTCCTACGAGCAGTACTTC.

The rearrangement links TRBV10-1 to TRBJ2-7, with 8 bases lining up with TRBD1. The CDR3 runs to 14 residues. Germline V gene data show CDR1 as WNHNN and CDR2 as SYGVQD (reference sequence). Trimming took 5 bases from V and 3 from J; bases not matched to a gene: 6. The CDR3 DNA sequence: TGCGCCAGCAGTTCGGACAGGGTTGGCTACGAGCAGTACTTC. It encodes CASSSDRVGYEQYF.